The T cell receptor (beta chain) under discussion was sequenced for a study of CD8+ T cells in alopecia areata. On the study more broadly: Treatment comprised oral tofacitinib, 5 to 10 mg twice daily, in treated patients. A 6-month off-drug phase came after tofacitinib, which had lasted 6 to 18 months.

Both peripheral blood and punch biopsies of lesional scalp skin were obtained from patients who had alopecia areata. CDR1 MNHNS and CDR2 SASEGT come from the germline V gene. The CDR3 length is 12 residues. V was cut by 6 bases and J by 3 bases, with 6 bases left in between. This clone appeared a few times. The antigen is not known. Following RNA extraction, reverse transcription yielded cDNA that acted as the sequencing template. The repertoire was sequenced with immunoSEQ multiplex PCR; TCRdb's copy has only in-frame clones and lacks some. The sample lists 150,000 or so clones, over 45% occurring once. Findings and caveats of the study: TCR sharing across patients was less clear than in mice, possibly HLA-related.

The genes are TRBV6-1 and TRBJ1-5, with D unclear. Material: CD4+ T cells sorted from blood. The source is a human donor with alopecia areata. The chain's CDR3 is CASRDLNQPQHF. Written as DNA, the CDR3 is TGTGCCAGCAGGGATCTCAATCAGCCCCAGCATTTT.